These T cell receptor beta chains were read from a single sample in a study of blood T cell repertoires in COVID-19. Some clones are missing from TCRdb's copy, which holds only in-frame ones; the method was immunoSEQ multiplex PCR. The sample has 350,000 to 550,000 clones, roughly 85% seen once. The sample taken for sequencing was PBMCs or T cells enriched from blood (not recorded which). The receptors derive from a woman between 18 and 30 years old with acute COVID-19. Each CDR3 is given with its conserved first and last residue. Each record gives: V gene, D gene, J gene, clone size, CDR3 DNA, CDR3 protein. A D gene is named only where the DNA matches it firmly. Size tells how often a clone was seen (once, few, many) or the class of an expanded clone, and some rows leave it out.

TRBV24-1	NA	TRBJ2-1	NA	TGTGCCACCAGTGAGGGAGCGTGGTCCAATGAGCAGTTCTTC	CATSEGAWSNEQFF
TRBV19	NA	TRBJ2-3	NA	TGTGCCAGTCGTTCTTGGCGGGACACAGATACGCAGTATTTT	CASRSWRDTDTQYF
TRBV9	NA	TRBJ2-7	NA	TGTGCCAACCACAAGACCTACGAGCAGTACTTC	CANHKTYEQYF
TRBV21-1	NA	TRBJ2-7	NA	TGTGCCAGCAGCAAAGGACAGGTCCGATCCGAGCAGTACTTC	CASSKGQVRSEQYF
TRBV27	TRBD2	TRBJ2-1	NA	TGTGCCAGCAGTTGGGCTAGCGGGAGGGGCGGCTCCTACAATGAGCAGTTCTTC	CASSWASGRGGSYNEQFF
TRBV7-9	NA	TRBJ1-2	NA	TGTGCCAGCAGCTCCACAGGGCTCTATGGCTACACCTTC	CASSSTGLYGYTF
TRBV10-1	NA	TRBJ2-7	NA	TGCGCCAGCAGTGAAGGTCGCGGAACCTACGAGCAGTACTTC	CASSEGRGTYEQYF
TRBV27	NA	TRBJ1-1	NA	TGTGCCAGCAGTTTAGCCGGGACTGAAGCTTTCTTT	CASSLAGTEAFF
TRBV18	NA	TRBJ1-1	once	TGTGCCAGCTCACCAGTGTTATGGAAAGGGGCCCCTGAAGCTTTCTTT	CASSPVLWKGAPEAFF
TRBV25-1	NA	TRBJ2-1	NA	TGTGCCAGCAGTGGGCGAGGGGGGGGTGAGCAGTTCTTC	CASSGRGGGEQFF
TRBV11-2	TRBD2	TRBJ2-2	NA	TGTGCCAGCGGCGGGAGAACAGTGAACACCGGGGAGCTGTTTTTT	CASGGRTVNTGELFF
TRBV29-1	TRBD1	TRBJ1-3	NA	TGCAGCGTTGTGACAGGGGTTTCTGGAAACACCATATATTTT	CSVVTGVSGNTIYF
TRBV3-1/TRBV3-2	NA	TRBJ2-7	NA	TGTGCCAGCAGCCAGGGGGGTTACTACGAGCAGTACTTC	CASSQGGYYEQYF
TRBV6-6	TRBD1	TRBJ2-2	NA	TGTGCCAGCAGTAACCCCGGGACAGGGGAGGCCGGGGAGCTGTTTTTT	CASSNPGTGEAGELFF
TRBV28	NA	TRBJ1-5	NA	TGTGCCAGCAGTTCGGGTCACAATCAGCCCCAGCATTTT	CASSSGHNQPQHF
TRBV5-8	NA	TRBJ2-7	NA	TGTGCCAGCAGCTTGGATCGCGGCTCCTACGAGCAGTACTTC	CASSLDRGSYEQYF
TRBV12-3/TRBV12-4	NA	TRBJ2-1	NA	TGTGCCAGCAGCCTAGTATCTTACGATGAGCAGTTCTTC	CASSLVSYDEQFF
TRBV14	TRBD2	TRBJ2-2	NA	TGTGCCAGCAGCCAAGATACCCCAAGACTAGCGGGAGTTGGGGCCGGGGAGCTGTTTTTT	CASSQDTPRLAGVGAGELFF
TRBV5-5	NA	TRBJ1-1	NA	TGTGCCAGCAGCTTGTTGTGGGCCAACACTGAAGCTTTCTTT	CASSLLWANTEAFF
TRBV5-6	NA	TRBJ1-4	NA	TGTGCCAGCAGCTTGGAGTTATCGAGGGAACTGTTTTTT	CASSLELSRELFF
TRBV3-1/TRBV3-2	TRBD2	TRBJ2-1	NA	TGTGCCAGCAGCCAAGTTAACTGGGGGGGTGAGCAGTTCTTC	CASSQVNWGGEQFF
TRBV7-9	TRBD2	TRBJ2-7	few	TGTGCCAGCAGCCCAGGGACTAGCGGGACCTACGAGCAGTACTTC	CASSPGTSGTYEQYF
TRBV30	NA	TRBJ1-1	NA	TGTGCCTGGTCGCAGGTGAACACTGAAGCTTTCTTT	CAWSQVNTEAFF
TRBV28	NA	TRBJ1-6	NA	TGTGCCAGCAGTTTCATGGGGACATCACCCCTCCACTTT	CASSFMGTSPLHF
TRBV2	TRBD1	TRBJ2-5	NA	TGTGCCAGCCTAGACGGACAGGGGGTGCAAGAGACCCAGTACTTC	CASLDGQGVQETQYF
TRBV7-9	TRBD2	TRBJ2-1	few	TGTGCCAGCAGCCTAGCGGTGAGCTCCTACAATGAGCAGTTCTTC	CASSLAVSSYNEQFF
TRBV7-2	NA	TRBJ2-7	NA	TGTGCCAGCAGCCGTTCCCGGGACATTCGCTACGAGCAGTACTTC	CASSRSRDIRYEQYF
TRBV27	NA	TRBJ1-6	NA	TGTGCCAGCAGTTTAGAGGGCCCGATGTATAATTCACCCCTCCACTTT	CASSLEGPMYNSPLHF
TRBV3-1/TRBV3-2	NA	TRBJ1-2	NA	TGTGCCAGCAGCCCGGGGGGGGCAGTCCCCCGAGACTACACCTTC	CASSPGGAVPRDYTF
TRBV3-1/TRBV3-2	NA	TRBJ1-6	once	TGTGCCAGCAGCAACGGGCAGGGGTCACCCCTCCACTTT	CASSNGQGSPLHF
TRBV5-4	NA	TRBJ2-2	NA	TGTGCCAGCAGCTTGGACGGGAGATTTATCGGGGAGCTGTTTTTT	CASSLDGRFIGELFF
TRBV29-1	NA	TRBJ1-3	NA	TGCAGCGTTGGGACAGATACCGCAGGAAACACCATATATTTT	CSVGTDTAGNTIYF
TRBV10-3	NA	TRBJ2-5	NA	TGTGCCATCAGTGCAGGTAGCCAAGAGACCCAGTACTTC	CAISAGSQETQYF
TRBV7-2	NA	TRBJ1-6	NA	TGTGCCAGCAGCTCAGAGGGGTTTGGAGGGAATTCACCCCTCCACTTT	CASSSEGFGGNSPLHF
TRBV7-9	TRBD1	TRBJ2-3	NA	TGTGCCAGCAGCCCTGGACAGGGAGAGTTTAGGGATACGCAGTATTTT	CASSPGQGEFRDTQYF
TRBV28	NA	TRBJ2-7	NA	TGTGCCAGCAGTTTGGGGGGTGAAGGGAGAGAGCAGTACTTC	CASSLGGEGREQYF
TRBV21-1	NA	TRBJ1-2	few	TGTGCCAGCAGCAAAGAGACTCAGGCGACAGGGGGCAATGGCTACACCTTC	CASSKETQATGGNGYTF
TRBV29-1	NA	TRBJ1-3	few	TGCAGCGTTAGACAGCCTGGAAACACCATATATTTT	CSVRQPGNTIYF
TRBV18	NA	TRBJ1-5	NA	TGTGCCAGCTCACCGGGGAGGGAGGATCAGCCCCAGCATTTT	CASSPGREDQPQHF
TRBV19	NA	TRBJ1-5	NA	TGTGCCAGTAGTATAACCCAGAGCAATCAGCCCCAGCATTTT	CASSITQSNQPQHF
TRBV24-1	NA	TRBJ1-6	NA	TGTGCCACCAGAAACCCCGGGACTTATAATTCACCCCTCCACTTT	CATRNPGTYNSPLHF
TRBV7-9	TRBD2	TRBJ2-1	once	TGTGCCAGCAGCGCCCCGACTAGCGGGGGGGCCAATGAGCAGTTCTTC	CASSAPTSGGANEQFF
TRBV5-1	TRBD2	TRBJ2-3	NA	TGCGCCAGCAGCCATATGACTAGCGGGGGAACTAGCACAGATACGCAGTATTTT	CASSHMTSGGTSTDTQYF
TRBV4-3	NA	TRBJ1-5	NA	TGCGCCAGCAGCCAAGAGGCCGGGAATCAGCCCCAGCATTTT	CASSQEAGNQPQHF
TRBV28	TRBD2	TRBJ2-6	NA	TGTGCCAGCAGCCCCGGCGGCGGGGGTGGGGCCAACGTCCTGACTTTC	CASSPGGGGGANVLTF
TRBV7-2	NA	TRBJ1-1	NA	TGTGCCAGCAGCTTAGTGGGGCCGATGAACACTGAAGCTTTCTTT	CASSLVGPMNTEAFF
TRBV2	NA	TRBJ2-7	NA	TGTGCCAGCAGTGAGCGGCTATTCTACGAGCAGTACTTC	CASSERLFYEQYF
TRBV18	NA	TRBJ2-1	once	TGTGCCAGCTCACCACCCACAGGCCTTCAGAATGAGCAGTTCTTC	CASSPPTGLQNEQFF
TRBV6-6	TRBD1	TRBJ1-2	NA	TGTGCCATCCTTCCCCGGGACAGCTTTGCTAACTATGGCTACACCTTC	CAILPRDSFANYGYTF
TRBV7-2	NA	TRBJ1-2	NA	TGTGCCAGCAGCGGTGCGGGAGGGGGGTATGGCTACACCTTC	CASSGAGGGYGYTF
TRBV4-3	NA	TRBJ2-1	few	TGCGCCAGCAGCCAAGAAAGCCAGGGACTTTACAATGAGCAGTTCTTC	CASSQESQGLYNEQFF
TRBV18	NA	TRBJ1-1	NA	TGTGCCAGCTCACCCCCTTCTAGAGAGAACACTGAAGCTTTCTTT	CASSPPSRENTEAFF
TRBV6-2/TRBV6-3	TRBD1	TRBJ2-3	once	TGTGCCAGCAGTGCATACAGGGGTACAGATACGCAGTATTTT	CASSAYRGTDTQYF
TRBV3-1/TRBV3-2	NA	TRBJ2-7	once	TGTGCCAGCAGCCAAGCCCTTCGGGAAAACTACGAGCAGTACTTC	CASSQALRENYEQYF
TRBV2	NA	TRBJ2-1	NA	TGTGCCAGCAGAGACACAGGGATGCAGTTCTTC	CASRDTGMQFF
TRBV29-1	NA	TRBJ1-2	NA	TGCAGCGTTTTAGGGGGACCCAACTATGGCTACACCTTC	CSVLGGPNYGYTF
TRBV4-1	NA	TRBJ2-3	NA	TGCGCCAGCAGCCAAGCCGCTACATCAGCGGCTCGCGATACGCAGTATTTT	CASSQAATSAARDTQYF